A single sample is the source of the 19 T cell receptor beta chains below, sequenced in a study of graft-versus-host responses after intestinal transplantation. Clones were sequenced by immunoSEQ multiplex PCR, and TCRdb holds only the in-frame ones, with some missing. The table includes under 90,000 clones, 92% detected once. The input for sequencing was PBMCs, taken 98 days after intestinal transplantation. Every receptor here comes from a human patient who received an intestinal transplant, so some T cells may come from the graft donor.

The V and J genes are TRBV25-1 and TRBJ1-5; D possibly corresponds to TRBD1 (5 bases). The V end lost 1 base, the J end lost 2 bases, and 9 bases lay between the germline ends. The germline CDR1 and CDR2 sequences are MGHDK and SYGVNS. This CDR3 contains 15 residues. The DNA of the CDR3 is TGTGCCAGCAGTGAATCATGGGACGGCAATCAGCCCCAGCATTTT. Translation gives CASSESWDGNQPQHF.

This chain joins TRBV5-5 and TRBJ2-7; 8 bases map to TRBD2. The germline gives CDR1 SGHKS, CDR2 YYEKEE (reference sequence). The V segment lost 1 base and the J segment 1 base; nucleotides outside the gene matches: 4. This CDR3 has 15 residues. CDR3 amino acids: CASSLLAGGSYEQYF. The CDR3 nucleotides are TGTGCCAGCAGCTTGCTGGCGGGAGGTTCCTACGAGCAGTACTTC.

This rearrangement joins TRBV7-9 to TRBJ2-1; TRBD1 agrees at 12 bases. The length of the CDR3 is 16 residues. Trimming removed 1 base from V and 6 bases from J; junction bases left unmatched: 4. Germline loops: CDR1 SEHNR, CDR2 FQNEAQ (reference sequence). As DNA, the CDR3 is TGTGCCAGCAGCTTAGGGGGACAGGGGGCCGGCAATGAGCAGTTCTTC. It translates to CASSLGGQGAGNEQFF.

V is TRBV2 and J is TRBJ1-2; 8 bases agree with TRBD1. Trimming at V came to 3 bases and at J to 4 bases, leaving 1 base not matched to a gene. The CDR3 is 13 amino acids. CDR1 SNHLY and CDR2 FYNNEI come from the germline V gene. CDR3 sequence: CASSDRGRYGYTF. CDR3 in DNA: TGTGCCAGCAGTGACAGGGGGCGCTATGGCTACACCTTC.

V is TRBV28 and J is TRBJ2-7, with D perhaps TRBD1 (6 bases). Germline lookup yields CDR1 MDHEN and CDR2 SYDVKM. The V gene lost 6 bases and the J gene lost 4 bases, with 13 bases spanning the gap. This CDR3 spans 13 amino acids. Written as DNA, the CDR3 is TGTGCCAGCAGCCCCGGGACACTTTACGAGCAGTACTTC. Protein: CASSPGTLYEQYF.

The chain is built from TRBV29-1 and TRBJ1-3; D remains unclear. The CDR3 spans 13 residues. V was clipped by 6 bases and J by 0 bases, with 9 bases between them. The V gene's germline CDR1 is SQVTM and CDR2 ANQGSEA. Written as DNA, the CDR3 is TGCAGCGTCTCCACGTTCTCTGGAAACACCATATATTTT. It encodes CSVSTFSGNTIYF.

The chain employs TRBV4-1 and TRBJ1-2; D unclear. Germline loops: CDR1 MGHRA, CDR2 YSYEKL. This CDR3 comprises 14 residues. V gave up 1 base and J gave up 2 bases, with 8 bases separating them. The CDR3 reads CASSQGRFNYGYTF. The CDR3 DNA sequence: TGCGCCAGCAGCCAAGGCAGGTTCAACTATGGCTACACCTTC.

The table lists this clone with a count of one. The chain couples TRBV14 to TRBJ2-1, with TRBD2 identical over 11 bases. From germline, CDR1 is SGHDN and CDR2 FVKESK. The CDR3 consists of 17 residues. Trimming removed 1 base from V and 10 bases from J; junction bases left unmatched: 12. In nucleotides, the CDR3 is TGTGCCAGCAGCCAAGCCCCATGGGGGCTAGCGGGGGGAGAGCAGTTCTTC. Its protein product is CASSQAPWGLAGGEQFF.

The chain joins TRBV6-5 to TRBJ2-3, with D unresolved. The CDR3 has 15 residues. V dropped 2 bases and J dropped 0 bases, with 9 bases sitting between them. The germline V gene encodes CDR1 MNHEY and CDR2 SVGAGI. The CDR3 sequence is CASSYIAASTDTQYF. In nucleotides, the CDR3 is TGTGCCAGCAGTTACATAGCCGCCAGCACAGATACGCAGTATTTT.

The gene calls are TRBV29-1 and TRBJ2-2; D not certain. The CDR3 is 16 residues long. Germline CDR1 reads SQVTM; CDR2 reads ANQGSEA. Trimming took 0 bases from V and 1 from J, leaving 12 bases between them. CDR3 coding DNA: TGCAGCGTTGAAGATCTTGAGACGGTGAACACCGGGGAGCTGTTTTTT. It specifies CSVEDLETVNTGELFF.

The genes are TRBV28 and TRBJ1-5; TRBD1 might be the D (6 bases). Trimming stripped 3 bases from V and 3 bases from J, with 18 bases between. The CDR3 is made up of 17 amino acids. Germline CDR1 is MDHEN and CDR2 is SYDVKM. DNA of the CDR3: TGTGCCAGCAGTTTGGGGGGGGCGCAGGGTGACAATCAGCCCCAGCATTTT. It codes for CASSLGGAQGDNQPQHF.

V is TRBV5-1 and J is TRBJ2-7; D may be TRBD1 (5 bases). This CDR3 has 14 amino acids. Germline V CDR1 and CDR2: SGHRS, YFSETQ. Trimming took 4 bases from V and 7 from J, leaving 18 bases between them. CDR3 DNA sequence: TGCGCCAGCAGCCCGGACACTGGTTCGTCGGAGCAGTACTTC. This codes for CASSPDTGSSEQYF. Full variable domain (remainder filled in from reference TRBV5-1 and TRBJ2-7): KAGVTQTPRYLIKTRGQQVTLSCSPISGHRSVSWYQQTPGQGLQFLFEYFSETQRNKGNFPGRFSGRQFSNSRSEMNVSTLELGDSALYLCASSPDTGSSEQYFGPGTRLTVT.

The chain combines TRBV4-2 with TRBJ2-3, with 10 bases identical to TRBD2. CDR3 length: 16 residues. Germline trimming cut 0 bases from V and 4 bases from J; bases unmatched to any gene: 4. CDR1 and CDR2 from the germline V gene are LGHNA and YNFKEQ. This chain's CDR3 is CASSQDPAGGPDTQYF. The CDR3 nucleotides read TGTGCCAGCAGCCAAGATCCAGCGGGAGGGCCAGATACGCAGTATTTT.

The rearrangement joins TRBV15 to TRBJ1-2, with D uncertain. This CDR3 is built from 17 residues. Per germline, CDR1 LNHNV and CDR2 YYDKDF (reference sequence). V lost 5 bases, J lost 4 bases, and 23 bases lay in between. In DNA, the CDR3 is TGTGCCACCAGCGTAGCTTTAAGGTGCGGGAAGACCTATGGCTACACCTTC. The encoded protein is CATSVALRCGKTYGYTF.

CDR3 coding DNA: TGCGCCAGCAGACGGGTTAGGTGGCGGGAAGGCGAGCAGTACTTC. The encoded protein is CASRRVRWREGEQYF. This chain joins TRBV5-1 and TRBJ2-7, with D maybe TRBD2 (6 bases). The CDR3 runs to 15 residues. Germline-derived CDR1 and CDR2 are SGHRS and YFSETQ. V lost 5 bases and J 6 bases, leaving 21 bases between the germline ends.

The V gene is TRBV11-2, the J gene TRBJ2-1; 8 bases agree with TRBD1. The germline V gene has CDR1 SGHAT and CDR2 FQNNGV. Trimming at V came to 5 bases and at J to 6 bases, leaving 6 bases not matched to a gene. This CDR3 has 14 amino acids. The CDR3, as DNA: TGTGCCAGCAGCGCGACGACAGGGGTCAATGAGCAGTTCTTC. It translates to CASSATTGVNEQFF.

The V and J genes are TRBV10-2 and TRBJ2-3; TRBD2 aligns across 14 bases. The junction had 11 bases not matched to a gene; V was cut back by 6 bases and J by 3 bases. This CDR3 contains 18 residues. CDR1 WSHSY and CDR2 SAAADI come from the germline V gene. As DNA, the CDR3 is TGCGCCAGCAGCTCCGGGACTAGCGGGAGTAAATTTACAGATACGCAGTATTTT. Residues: CASSSGTSGSKFTDTQYF.

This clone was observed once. The CDR3 DNA follows: TGTGCCAGCAGCTCCGGACTAGCGGGAATCTACGAGCAGTACTTC. Translating it yields CASSSGLAGIYEQYF. This chain uses TRBV28 with TRBJ2-5, with 12 bases identical to TRBD2. The J call is uncertain, as TRBJ2-7 better fits the DNA end. Germline lookup yields CDR1 MDHEN and CDR2 SYDVKM. This CDR3 contains 15 residues.

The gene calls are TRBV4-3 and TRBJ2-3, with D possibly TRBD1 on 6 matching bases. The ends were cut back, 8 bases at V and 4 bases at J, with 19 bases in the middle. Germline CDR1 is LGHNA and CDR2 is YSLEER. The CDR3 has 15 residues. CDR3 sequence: CASQAKTGAADTQYF. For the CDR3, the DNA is TGCGCCAGCCAAGCCAAGACAGGCGCGGCAGATACGCAGTATTTT.